Below, 10 T cell receptor beta chains from the same sample are listed, as sequenced in a study of T cells in Graves' hyperthyroidism and ophthalmopathy. Using RNA transcripts as the source, TCR beta CDR3 regions were amplified. HTBI primers were the set used in a first-round RT-PCR of the TCR CDR3. MiXCR was run by TCRdb on the multiplex PCR reads, yielding one entry per CDR3 protein. The sample lists under 500,000 distinct CDR3 sequences, around an eighth occurring once. Source material: blood. All receptors come from a man aged 45-65 years with Graves' ophthalmopathy.

There are many counts of this clonotype. This sequence joins TRBV29-1 and TRBJ2-1; TRBD1 aligns across 8 bases. CDR3 length equals 13 residues. Germline assignment: CDR1 SQVTM and CDR2 ANQGSEA. V trimming: 4 bases; J trimming: 5 bases; junction bases outside the gene matches: 4. CDR3 protein: CSVGDRGHNEQFF. In DNA form, the CDR3 reads TGCAGCGTTGGCGACAGGGGCCACAATGAGCAGTTCTTC.

In regard to this clonotype: A much larger clone is a single base away; this may be a read error. V usage is TRBV10-3 and J usage is TRBJ2-7, with 14 bases matching TRBD2. Germline CDR1 reads ENHRY; CDR2 reads SYGVKD. V shed 6 bases and J 3 bases; nucleotides not matched to a gene: 10. The CDR3 loop spans 17 amino acids. The DNA of the CDR3 is TGTGCCATCAGCGGGGGGACTAGCGGGAGAAGTTACTACGAGCAGTACTTC. Protein sequence: CAISGGTSGRSYYEQYF.

In its sample, this clonotype ranks as medium-sized. The chain has TRBV3-1 and TRBJ1-1; D unresolved. From germline, CDR1 is LGHDT and CDR2 YNNKEL (reference sequence). The V end was cut by 0 bases, the J end by 10 bases, with 9 bases between. The CDR3 has 12 amino acids. CDR3 DNA sequence: TGTGCCAGCAGCCAAGAGCATCGGGCAGCTTTCTTT. It specifies CASSQEHRAAFF.

This clonotype has at least ten counts. The chain carries TRBV30 and TRBJ2-7, with 10 nucleotides matching TRBD2. The CDR3 contains 15 residues. Germline V gives CDR1 GTSNPN, CDR2 SVGIG (reference sequence). With V trimmed by 0 bases and J by 2 bases, 4 bases remained unmatched. The CDR3 sequence: CAWSVGAGGPYEQYF. CDR3 bases: TGTGCCTGGAGTGTAGGAGCGGGAGGGCCCTACGAGCAGTACTTC. The full variable domain, completed using reference TRBV30 and TRBJ2-7, is SQTIHQWPATLVQPVGSPLSLECTVEGTSNPNLYWYRQAAGRGLQLLFYSVGIGQISSEVPQNLSASRPQDRQFILSSKKLLLSDSGFYLCAWSVGAGGPYEQYFGPGTRLTVT.

This clonotype was detected a few times. V gene TRBV3-1 combines with J gene TRBJ2-5; 7 bases are shared with TRBD2. CDR3 size: 16 residues. The trim removed 3 bases at V and 3 bases at J, leaving 10 bases unmatched. Per the germline V gene, CDR1 is LGHDT and CDR2 is YNNKEL (reference sequence). The DNA of the CDR3 is TGTGCCAGCAGCCAGAGCTTGGCGGGAGTAGAAGAGACCCAGTACTTC. This gives the protein CASSQSLAGVEETQYF.

The chain joins TRBV24-1 to TRBJ1-5; D perhaps matches TRBD1 (6 bases). Germline CDR1 is KGHDR and CDR2 is SFDVKD. Trimming removed 5 bases at V and 0 bases at J, with 13 bases between. The CDR3 consists of 16 residues. The CDR3 spells CATSGPDSDSNQPQHF. The CDR3 DNA follows: TGTGCCACCAGTGGACCGGACAGCGATAGCAATCAGCCCCAGCATTTT.

The table lists this clonotype with many counts. The gene calls are TRBV20-1 and TRBJ1-2; no reliable D call. Deletions cut 4 bases from V and 6 bases from J, with 12 bases between. The CDR3 is 12 residues long. Germline assignment: CDR1 DFQATT and CDR2 SNEGSKA (reference sequence). CDR3 loop: CSAIDRGHGYTF. In nucleotides, the CDR3 is TGCAGTGCTATCGATCGGGGTCATGGCTACACCTTC.

Ten or more counts support this clonotype. The chain joins TRBV29-1 to TRBJ2-7; 10 nucleotides line up with TRBD1. The V gene end was trimmed by 3 bases and the J gene end by 5 bases; junction bases not matched to a gene: 7. The CDR3 loop spans 14 amino acids. The V gene's germline CDR1 is SQVTM and CDR2 ANQGSEA. For the CDR3, the DNA is TGCAGCGTTGACTCCCGGGACAGGGGTCACGAGCAGTACTTC. Protein product: CSVDSRDRGHEQYF.

This clonotype was recorded many times. The chain recombines TRBV3-1 with TRBJ2-3, with 7 bases that match TRBD2. J gave up 2 bases and V 5 bases, and 7 bases lay outside the gene matches. The CDR3 loop spans 15 amino acids. The germline CDR1 and CDR2 sequences are LGHDT and YNNKEL (reference sequence). The CDR3: CASSGPSGTTDTQYF. The CDR3 DNA sequence: TGTGCCAGCAGCGGTCCTAGCGGTACCACAGATACGCAGTATTTT.

The CDR3 reads CASSRGTSATYEQYF. CDR3 in DNA: TGCGCCAGCAGCCGGGGGACTAGCGCGACCTACGAGCAGTACTTC. The V gene is TRBV5-1, the J gene TRBJ2-7, with 10 nucleotides matching TRBD2. Germline loops: CDR1 SGHRS, CDR2 YFSETQ. Trimming removed 4 bases from V and 2 bases from J; junction bases left unmatched: 6. The length of the CDR3 is 15 residues.